The clone carrying this TCR beta chain was observed once. The germline gives CDR1 MNHEY, CDR2 SVGAGI. This CDR3 region has 11 residues. With 8 bases removed from V and 8 bases from J, the gap between germline ends came to 12 bases. In the authors' methods: Reference gene primer amplification gave estimated nucleated cell counts. The data were produced by immunoSEQ multiplex PCR, yet TCRdb's version contains in-frame clones alone and is incomplete. The DNA was the basis for D and trimming; V, J and clone size are from that table. Of about 210,000 clones detected, roughly 85% appear once; the ten largest clones hold about 2.5%. This specimen belongs to a study of blood T cell repertoires in COVID-19. In the study overall: Both acute and convalescent COVID-19 samples were obtained from the United States, Italy and Spain. Nucleic acid was either cDNA or gDNA, and it came from T cells, B-cell-depleted T cells, or PBMCs.

This sequence originates from a woman aged 40 to 49 with active or convalescent COVID-19. This chain joins TRBV6-5 and TRBJ1-2, with D hard to call. The sequenced sample was peripheral blood. CDR3 coding DNA: TGTGCCAGCGGAAACTTAGCAGGCTACACCTTC. Protein sequence: CASGNLAGYTF.